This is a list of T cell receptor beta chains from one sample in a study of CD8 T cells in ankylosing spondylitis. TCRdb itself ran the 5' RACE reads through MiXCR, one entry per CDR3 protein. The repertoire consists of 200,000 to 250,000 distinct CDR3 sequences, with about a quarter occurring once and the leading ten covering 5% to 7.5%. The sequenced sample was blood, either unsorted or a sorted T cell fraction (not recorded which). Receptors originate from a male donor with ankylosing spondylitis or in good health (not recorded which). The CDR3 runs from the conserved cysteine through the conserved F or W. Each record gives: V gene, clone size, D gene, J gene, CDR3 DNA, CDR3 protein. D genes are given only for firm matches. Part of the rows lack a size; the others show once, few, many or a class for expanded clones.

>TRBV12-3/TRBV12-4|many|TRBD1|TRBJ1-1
TGTGCCAGCAGTTTGGGCAGGGGGAGGGTCACTGAAGCTTTCTTT
CASSLGRGRVTEAFF
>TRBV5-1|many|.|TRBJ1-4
TGCGCCAGCAGCTGGAACAGGGAGAGTGAAAAACTGTTTTTT
CASSWNRESEKLFF
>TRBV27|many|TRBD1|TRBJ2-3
TGTGCCAGCAGTTTAGGGACAGGGGATACGCAGTATTTT
CASSLGTGDTQYF
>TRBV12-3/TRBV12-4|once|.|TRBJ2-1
TGTGCCAGCAGTCTTCTCGGACTCGATTCCTACAATGAGCAGTTCTTC
CASSLLGLDSYNEQFF
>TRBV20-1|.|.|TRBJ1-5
TGCAGTGCTAGAGGACAGGATTATCAGCCCCAGCATTTT
CSARGQDYQPQHF
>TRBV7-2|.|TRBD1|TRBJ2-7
TGTGCCAGCAGCTTAGCGTACAGGGGACAGCCCTACGAGCAGTACTTC
CASSLAYRGQPYEQYF
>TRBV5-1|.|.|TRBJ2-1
TGCGCCAGCAGCTTTGCCAATGAGCAGTTCTTC
CASSFANEQFF
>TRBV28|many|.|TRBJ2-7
TGTGCCAGCAGATCACCGGACCCCCCCTACGAGCAGTACTTC
CASRSPDPPYEQYF
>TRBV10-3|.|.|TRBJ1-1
TGTGCCATCAGTGAATGGGGGTCGGGTGAAGCTTTCTTT
CAISEWGSGEAFF
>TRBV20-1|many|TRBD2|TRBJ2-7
TGCAGTGCTAGACTAGCGGGAGGGCCGTACGAGCAGTACTTC
CSARLAGGPYEQYF
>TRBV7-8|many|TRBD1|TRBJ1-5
TGTGCCAGCAGCTTCGGACAGGGTCGTAATCAGCCCCAGCATTTT
CASSFGQGRNQPQHF
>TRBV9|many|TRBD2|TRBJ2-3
TGTGCCAGCAGTGGGACTAGCGGGAGAACAGATACGCAGTATTTT
CASSGTSGRTDTQYF
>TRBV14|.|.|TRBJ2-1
TGTGCCAGCAGCCAAGACCCCGGGCGGATGCAGTTCTTC
CASSQDPGRMQFF
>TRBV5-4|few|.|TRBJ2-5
TGTGCCAGCAGCCGGCGGCAGGGAGCCCAAGAGACCCAGTACTTC
CASSRRQGAQETQYF
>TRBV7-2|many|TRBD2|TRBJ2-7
TGTGCCAGCAGCCCCCGGATAGCGGGCCTTACCTACGAGCAGTACTTC
CASSPRIAGLTYEQYF
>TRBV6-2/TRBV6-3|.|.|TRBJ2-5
TGTGCCAGCAGTTCCGCCTGGGGGGAGACCCAGTACTTC
CASSSAWGETQYF
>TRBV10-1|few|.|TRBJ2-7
TGCGCCAGCAGTGATCGTTCCGGGAACGAGCAGTACTTC
CASSDRSGNEQYF
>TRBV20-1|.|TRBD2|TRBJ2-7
TGCAGTGCTAGAGGCCGGACTAGCGGGAGGACCTCCTACGAGCAGTACTTC
CSARGRTSGRTSYEQYF
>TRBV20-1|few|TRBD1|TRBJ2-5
TGCAGTGCTGAACAGGGGGTTAACCAAGAGACCCAGTACTTC
CSAEQGVNQETQYF
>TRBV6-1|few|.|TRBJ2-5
TGTGCCAGCAGCAACCCGGGGACAAAGGAAGAGACCCAGTACTTC
CASSNPGTKEETQYF
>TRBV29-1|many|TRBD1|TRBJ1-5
TGCAGCGTCTCGACAGGGAATAGCAATCAGCCCCAGCATTTT
CSVSTGNSNQPQHF
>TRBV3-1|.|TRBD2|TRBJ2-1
TGTGCCAGCTGCCAAAGGCTAGCGGCCAACAATGAGCAGTTCTTC
CASCQRLAANNEQFF
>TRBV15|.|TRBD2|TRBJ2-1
TGTGCCACCAGCAGAGGAACCGGGACTATCAATGAGCAGTTCTTC
CATSRGTGTINEQFF
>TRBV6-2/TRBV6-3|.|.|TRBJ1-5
TGTGCCAGCAGTTACGCGGGCTATCAGCCCCAGCATTTT
CASSYAGYQPQHF
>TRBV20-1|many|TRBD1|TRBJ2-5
TGCAGTGCTCGGGACAGGGGAGGAACCCAGTACTTC
CSARDRGGTQYF
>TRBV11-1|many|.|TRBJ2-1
TGTGCCAGCAGCGATTACAATGAGCAGTTCTTC
CASSDYNEQFF
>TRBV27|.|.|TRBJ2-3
TGTGCCAGCAGGGTGGACCTTAGGACAGATACGCAGTATTTT
CASRVDLRTDTQYF
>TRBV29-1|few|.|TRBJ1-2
TGCAGCGTTGCCAGGACCACAGCGCGGTCCAGCGGCTACACCTTC
CSVARTTARSSGYTF
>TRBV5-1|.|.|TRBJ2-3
TGCGCCAGCAGCTTGGACCCTTCTAGCACAGATACGCAGTATTTT
CASSLDPSSTDTQYF
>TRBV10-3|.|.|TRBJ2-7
TGTGCCATCGGCCCAGGGCAGAGCTACGAGCAGTACTTC
CAIGPGQSYEQYF
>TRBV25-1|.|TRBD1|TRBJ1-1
TGTGCCAGCAGTCCCCGGGACAGGAGATACACTGAAGCTTTCTTT
CASSPRDRRYTEAFF
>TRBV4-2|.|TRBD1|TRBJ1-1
TGTGCCAGCAGCCAATATGACAGGGGAACTGAAGCTTTCTTT
CASSQYDRGTEAFF
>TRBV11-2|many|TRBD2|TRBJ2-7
TGTGCCAGCAGCCCGGGACTAGCGGGAGGGCGCCCTTACGAGCAGTACTTC
CASSPGLAGGRPYEQYF
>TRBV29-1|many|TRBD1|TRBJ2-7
TGCAGCGTTGAGGGGGGACAGGGGGCAAGCGAGCAGTACTTC
CSVEGGQGASEQYF
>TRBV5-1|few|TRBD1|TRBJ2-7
TGCGCCAGCAGCTTGGCAGGGGGCGCGGAGCAGTACTTC
CASSLAGGAEQYF
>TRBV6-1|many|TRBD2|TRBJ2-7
TGTGCCAGCAGTAGGGGGCGGACTAGCGGGAGTCGAGAGCAGTACTTC
CASSRGRTSGSREQYF
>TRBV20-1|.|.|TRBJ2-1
TGCAGTGCGGGGACATTCTACAATGAGCAGTTCTTC
CSAGTFYNEQFF
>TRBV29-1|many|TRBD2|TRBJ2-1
TGCAGCGTTGTGGGCGGGAGGGCTCACGGGGAGCAGTTCTTC
CSVVGGRAHGEQFF
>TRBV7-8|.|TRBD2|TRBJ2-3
TGTGCCAGCAGCCCGGATATGACTAGCGATTGGACAGATACGCAGTATTTT
CASSPDMTSDWTDTQYF
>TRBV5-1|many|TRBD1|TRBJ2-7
TGCGCCAGCAGCACCGGACAGGGGTCCTACGAGCAGTACTTC
CASSTGQGSYEQYF
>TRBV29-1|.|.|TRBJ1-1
TGCAGCGTCCAAGGGGCGAACACTGAAGCTTTCTTT
CSVQGANTEAFF
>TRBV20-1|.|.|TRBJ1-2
TGCAGTGCCCGGACCAACGGCTACACCTTC
CSARTNGYTF
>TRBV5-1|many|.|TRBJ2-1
TGCGCCAGCAGCTTGGCCCCAGGCCGGACCAATGAGCAGTTCTTC
CASSLAPGRTNEQFF
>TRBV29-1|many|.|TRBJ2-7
TGCAGCGTTGAAGAATCGGGGCAGGGGATGTGGCAGTACTTC
CSVEESGQGMWQYF
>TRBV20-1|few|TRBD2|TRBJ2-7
TGCAGTGCTAGAGTATTAAGCGGGAGGGCCTACGAGCAGTACTTC
CSARVLSGRAYEQYF
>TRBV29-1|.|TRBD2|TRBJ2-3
TGCAGCGGTGCACGGGATCTAGCGGGAGGAGATACGCAGTATTTT
CSGARDLAGGDTQYF
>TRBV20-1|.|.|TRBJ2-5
TGCAGTGCTAGCGTGCCGCGCGATTGGGAGACCCAGTACTTC
CSASVPRDWETQYF
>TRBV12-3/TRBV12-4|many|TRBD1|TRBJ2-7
TGTGCCAGCAGAAAACAGGGGGGTACCACCTACGAGCAGTACTTC
CASRKQGGTTYEQYF
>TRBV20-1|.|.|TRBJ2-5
TGCAGTGCCCCTTCTCCGGGAGCGGACCAAGAGACCCAGTACTTC
CSAPSPGADQETQYF
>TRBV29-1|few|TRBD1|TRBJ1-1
TGCAGCGTTGAGGCGGGACAGCTTATGAACACTGAAGCTTTCTTT
CSVEAGQLMNTEAFF
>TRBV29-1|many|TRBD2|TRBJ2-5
TGCAGCGTTGATCGGGGGGGGCGAGAGACCCAGTACTTC
CSVDRGGRETQYF
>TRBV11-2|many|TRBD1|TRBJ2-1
TGTGCCAGCAGCACGGGACAGGGAGGCTCCTTTTCGGACAATGAGCAGTTCTTC
CASSTGQGGSFSDNEQFF
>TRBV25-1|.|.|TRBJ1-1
TGTGCCAGCAGTGAATTTAGACAGACGAACACTGAAGCTTTCTTT
CASSEFRQTNTEAFF
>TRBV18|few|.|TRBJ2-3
TGTGCCAGCTCACCCTTACGGACGGGCATCACAGATACGCAGTATTTT
CASSPLRTGITDTQYF
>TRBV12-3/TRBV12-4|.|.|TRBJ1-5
TGTGCCAGCAGGGTCGGGAGGGTCAATCAGCCCCAGCATTTT
CASRVGRVNQPQHF
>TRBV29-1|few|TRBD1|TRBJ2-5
TGCAGCGTCATCACAGGGGGTGAACAGACCCAGTACTTC
CSVITGGEQTQYF
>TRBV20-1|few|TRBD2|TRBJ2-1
TGCAGTGCCCGTGGACTAGCGGAGAATGAGCAGTTCTTC
CSARGLAENEQFF
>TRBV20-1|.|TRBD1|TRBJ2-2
TGCAGTGCTAGAGTGCCCGGGACAGGGGGCACCGGGGAGCTGTTTTTT
CSARVPGTGGTGELFF
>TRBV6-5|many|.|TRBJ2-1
TGTGCCAGCAGTTACGGGGCTGCATCCTACAATGAGCAGTTCTTC
CASSYGAASYNEQFF